This T cell receptor (beta chain) was captured by sequencing in a study of blood T cell repertoires in COVID-19. The assay was immunoSEQ multiplex PCR, and TCRdb's table has in-frame clones only and misses some. The sample lists 300,000 or so clones; more than 75% were seen once. The source of this sequence is a man aged 45-65 years with active or convalescent COVID-19. The specimen was peripheral blood.

The CDR3: CASSLAGDTEAFF. CDR3 coding DNA: TGTGCCAGCAGCTTAGCAGGGGACACTGAAGCTTTCTTT. V and J are TRBV7-2 and TRBJ1-1; a possible D gene is TRBD1 (5 bases). The CDR3 is made up of 13 amino acids. V lost 0 bases to trimming and J lost 3 bases, with 5 bases between them. Germline V gives CDR1 SGHTA, CDR2 FQGNSA. Combining the CDR3 with reference TRBV7-2 and TRBJ1-1 gives the whole variable domain GAGVSQSPSNKVTEKGKDVELRCDPISGHTALYWYRQSLGQGLEFLIYFQGNSAPDKSGLPSDRFSAERTGGSVSTLTIQRTQQEDSAVYLCASSLAGDTEAFFGQGTRLTVV.